Listed below are T cell receptor beta chains from one sample, sequenced in a study of radiation and T cells in renal cell carcinoma. The data were produced by immunoSEQ multiplex PCR, yet TCRdb's version contains in-frame clones alone and is incomplete. The top ten clones hold roughly 8% of a sample with about 95,000 clones, approximately 86% of them seen once. The starting material was blood, obtained from a patient whose treatment included radiotherapy and nephrectomy. The receptors were gathered from a man aged 45-65 years with renal cell carcinoma. CDR3s include the opening cysteine and the closing phenylalanine or tryptophan. Each record gives: J gene, clone size, V gene, D gene, CDR3 DNA, CDR3 protein. D genes are given only for firm matches. For some rows the clone size is stated as once, few or many, or as a class when expanded; others skip it.

j_call: TRBJ2-3
clone_size: -
v_call: TRBV6-5
d_call: TRBD1
cdr3_nt: TGTGCCAGCAGCCAAACAGGGGGTGATACGCAGTATTTT
cdr3_aa: CASSQTGGDTQYF

j_call: TRBJ1-1
clone_size: few
v_call: TRBV30
d_call: TRBD1
cdr3_nt: TGTGCCTGGGCAGACAGGGTAGTGGCTTTCTTT
cdr3_aa: CAWADRVVAFF

j_call: TRBJ2-2
clone_size: -
v_call: TRBV28
d_call: TRBD1
cdr3_nt: TGTGCCAGCAGTTTATGGACAGGGCGGACCGGGGAGCTGTTTTTT
cdr3_aa: CASSLWTGRTGELFF

j_call: TRBJ2-3
clone_size: -
v_call: TRBV28
d_call: -
cdr3_nt: TGTGCCAGCAGCTCGAACCCGACTAAGACAGATACGCAGTATTTT
cdr3_aa: CASSSNPTKTDTQYF

j_call: TRBJ2-6
clone_size: -
v_call: TRBV7-7
d_call: TRBD1
cdr3_nt: TGTGCTAGCAGCCCAAGGACAGGACTGGGGGCCAACGTCCTGACTTTC
cdr3_aa: CASSPRTGLGANVLTF

j_call: TRBJ2-2
clone_size: once
v_call: TRBV19
d_call: -
cdr3_nt: TGTGCCAGTAGTATAAGGGGCACAGACGCCGGGGAGCTGTTTTTT
cdr3_aa: CASSIRGTDAGELFF

j_call: TRBJ2-7
clone_size: -
v_call: TRBV11-2
d_call: -
cdr3_nt: TGTGCCAGCAGCTTATCCGGCAACTCCTACGAGCAGTACTTC
cdr3_aa: CASSLSGNSYEQYF

j_call: TRBJ1-6
clone_size: once
v_call: TRBV7-9
d_call: -
cdr3_nt: TGTGCCAGCAGCTTAGAGTCGGAGCCCCTCCACTTT
cdr3_aa: CASSLESEPLHF

j_call: TRBJ2-3
clone_size: -
v_call: TRBV4-3
d_call: TRBD2
cdr3_nt: TGCGCCAGCAGCCAAGGCCTAGCGGCTTCGAACACGAATACGCAGTATTTT
cdr3_aa: CASSQGLAASNTNTQYF

j_call: TRBJ1-1
clone_size: -
v_call: TRBV2
d_call: -
cdr3_nt: TGTGCCAGAGGGGTCGTGGGGAACACTGAAGCTTTCTTT
cdr3_aa: CARGVVGNTEAFF

j_call: TRBJ2-1
clone_size: -
v_call: TRBV5-1
d_call: TRBD1
cdr3_nt: TGCGCCAGCAGCCTACAAGCACTAGGCAATACAGGGGGTGAGCAGTTCTTC
cdr3_aa: CASSLQALGNTGGEQFF

j_call: TRBJ2-5
clone_size: -
v_call: TRBV5-1
d_call: TRBD2
cdr3_nt: TGCGCCAGCAGCTTGGGTGTACTAGCGGGGGAAAGGGAGACCCAGTACTTC
cdr3_aa: CASSLGVLAGERETQYF

j_call: TRBJ2-2
clone_size: -
v_call: TRBV30
d_call: TRBD2
cdr3_nt: TGTGCCTGGGGACTAGCCGGGGAGCTGTTTTTT
cdr3_aa: CAWGLAGELFF

j_call: TRBJ2-3
clone_size: once
v_call: TRBV27
d_call: -
cdr3_nt: TGTGCCAGCAGTTTAGGGGGGTCAGATACGCAGTATTTT
cdr3_aa: CASSLGGSDTQYF

j_call: TRBJ2-3
clone_size: -
v_call: TRBV6-1
d_call: -
cdr3_nt: TGTGCCAGCAGTGTAGTGGCGGCCGCATGGGATACGCAGTATTTT
cdr3_aa: CASSVVAAAWDTQYF

j_call: TRBJ1-1
clone_size: few
v_call: TRBV4-1
d_call: -
cdr3_nt: TGCGCCAGCAGCCAAGGACAGCTAAACACTGAAGCTTTCTTT
cdr3_aa: CASSQGQLNTEAFF

j_call: TRBJ2-2
clone_size: -
v_call: TRBV19
d_call: -
cdr3_nt: TGTGCCAGTAGTATAGCGGGAGTCCTGTTTTTT
cdr3_aa: CASSIAGVLFF

j_call: TRBJ2-5
clone_size: -
v_call: TRBV10-2
d_call: -
cdr3_nt: TGCGCCAGCAGCCGGACGAGCCTCCAAGAGACCCAGTACTTC
cdr3_aa: CASSRTSLQETQYF

j_call: TRBJ2-7
clone_size: -
v_call: TRBV5-4
d_call: TRBD1
cdr3_nt: TGTGCCAGCAGTCGACCGGGACAGGGGTTCGAGCAGTACTTC
cdr3_aa: CASSRPGQGFEQYF

j_call: TRBJ2-7
clone_size: -
v_call: TRBV6-6
d_call: -
cdr3_nt: TGTGCCAGCAGTTACTCGACTGGGCTGGCGGGGTACGAGCAGTACTTC
cdr3_aa: CASSYSTGLAGYEQYF

j_call: TRBJ2-7
clone_size: -
v_call: TRBV27
d_call: TRBD2
cdr3_nt: TGTGCCAGCAGTCCCATTCACGGGGGGTTCGGCTACGAGCAGTACTTC
cdr3_aa: CASSPIHGGFGYEQYF

j_call: TRBJ1-3
clone_size: few
v_call: TRBV25-1
d_call: -
cdr3_nt: TGTGCCAGCAGTGACCCTGACTCTGGAAACACCATATATTTT
cdr3_aa: CASSDPDSGNTIYF

j_call: TRBJ1-4
clone_size: -
v_call: TRBV7-8
d_call: -
cdr3_nt: TGTGCCAGCAGCCCCCCGGGCGCTAATGAAAAACTGTTTTTT
cdr3_aa: CASSPPGANEKLFF

j_call: TRBJ1-6
clone_size: few
v_call: TRBV6-4
d_call: -
cdr3_nt: TGTGCCAGCAGTCAAGAGGCCCAACTGGCACCCCTCCACTTT
cdr3_aa: CASSQEAQLAPLHF

j_call: TRBJ1-1
clone_size: few
v_call: TRBV5-1
d_call: -
cdr3_nt: TGCGCCAGCAGCTTGGGTCCCCAACTGGAGGGCACTGAAGCTTTCTTT
cdr3_aa: CASSLGPQLEGTEAFF

j_call: TRBJ1-1
clone_size: -
v_call: TRBV6-1
d_call: -
cdr3_nt: TGTGCCAGCAGTCCCTTGACCAACACTGAAGCTTTCTTT
cdr3_aa: CASSPLTNTEAFF

j_call: TRBJ2-5
clone_size: -
v_call: TRBV9
d_call: TRBD2
cdr3_nt: TGTGCCAGCAGCGCACACACCACTAGCGGCGAAGTACAAGAGACCCAGTACTTC
cdr3_aa: CASSAHTTSGEVQETQYF

j_call: TRBJ2-3
clone_size: once
v_call: TRBV18
d_call: -
cdr3_nt: TGTGCCAGCTCATCCCGAGCGGAGTCTAGCACAGATACGCAGTATTTT
cdr3_aa: CASSSRAESSTDTQYF

j_call: TRBJ1-5
clone_size: -
v_call: TRBV6-5
d_call: -
cdr3_nt: TGTGCCAGCTCCTCAGGCGGGGGCCAGCCCCAGCATTTT
cdr3_aa: CASSSGGGQPQHF

j_call: TRBJ2-1
clone_size: -
v_call: TRBV29-1
d_call: -
cdr3_nt: TGCAGCGTTGATGCGGGACAAACATACAATGAGCAGTTCTTC
cdr3_aa: CSVDAGQTYNEQFF

j_call: TRBJ2-2
clone_size: few
v_call: TRBV2
d_call: -
cdr3_nt: TGTGCCAGCAGTGTAACCAGGGGGGCCGGGGAGCTGTTTTTT
cdr3_aa: CASSVTRGAGELFF

j_call: TRBJ2-7
clone_size: -
v_call: TRBV6-1
d_call: TRBD1
cdr3_nt: TGTGCCAGCAGTGAAGCATTGATGGGACAGGGATCGTTGTACGAGCAGTACTTC
cdr3_aa: CASSEALMGQGSLYEQYF

j_call: TRBJ1-5
clone_size: -
v_call: TRBV28
d_call: TRBD1
cdr3_nt: TGTGCCAGCAGGCAACAGGGGTATCAGCCCCAGCATTTT
cdr3_aa: CASRQQGYQPQHF

j_call: TRBJ1-3
clone_size: few
v_call: TRBV4-3
d_call: TRBD1
cdr3_nt: TGCGCCAGCAGCCAATTCCGGGACAGGGGGCCCTACACCTCTGGAAACACCATATATTTT
cdr3_aa: CASSQFRDRGPYTSGNTIYF

j_call: TRBJ2-5
clone_size: -
v_call: TRBV11-2
d_call: -
cdr3_nt: TGTGCCAGCAGTCAGGGCGGGGAGACCCAGTACTTC
cdr3_aa: CASSQGGETQYF

j_call: TRBJ2-6
clone_size: -
v_call: TRBV4-2
d_call: -
cdr3_nt: TGTGCCAGCAGCCAGACGGTCGGGGGCTCTGGGGCCAACGTCCTGACTTTC
cdr3_aa: CASSQTVGGSGANVLTF

j_call: TRBJ2-3
clone_size: -
v_call: TRBV7-3
d_call: -
cdr3_nt: TGTGCCAGCAGCCAAGACCTCACTTTTACAGATACGCAGTATTTT
cdr3_aa: CASSQDLTFTDTQYF

j_call: TRBJ1-3
clone_size: -
v_call: TRBV6-5
d_call: TRBD1
cdr3_nt: TGTGCCAGCAGTTACGCAGGGGGAGCCGGAAACACCATATATTTT
cdr3_aa: CASSYAGGAGNTIYF

j_call: TRBJ2-3
clone_size: -
v_call: TRBV5-1
d_call: -
cdr3_nt: TGCGCCAGCAGCTTGGCTCTCCTCACAGATACGCAGTATTTT
cdr3_aa: CASSLALLTDTQYF

j_call: TRBJ2-7
clone_size: -
v_call: TRBV7-2
d_call: -
cdr3_nt: TGTGCCAGCAGCTTATATTACGAGCAGTACTTC
cdr3_aa: CASSLYYEQYF

j_call: TRBJ2-5
clone_size: -
v_call: TRBV14
d_call: -
cdr3_nt: TGTGCCAGCAGCCAAGATTTGAGGGTGGAGACCCAGTACTTC
cdr3_aa: CASSQDLRVETQYF